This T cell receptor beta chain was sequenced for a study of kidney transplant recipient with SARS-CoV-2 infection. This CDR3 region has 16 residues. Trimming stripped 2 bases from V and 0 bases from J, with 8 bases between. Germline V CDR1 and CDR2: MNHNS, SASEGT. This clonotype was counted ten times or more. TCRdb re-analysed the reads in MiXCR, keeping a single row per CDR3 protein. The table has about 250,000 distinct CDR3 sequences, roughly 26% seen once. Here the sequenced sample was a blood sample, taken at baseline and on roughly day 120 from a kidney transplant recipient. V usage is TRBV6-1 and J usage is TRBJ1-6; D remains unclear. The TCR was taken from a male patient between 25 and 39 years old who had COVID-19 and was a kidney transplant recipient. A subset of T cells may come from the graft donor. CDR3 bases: TGTGCCAGCAGTGAACTGGGTAGCTCCTATAATTCACCCCTCCACTTT. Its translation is CASSELGSSYNSPLHF.